Presented here are 29 T cell receptor beta chains from one specimen sequenced in a study of cytomegalovirus exposure and HLA in healthy donors. 60 Vbeta and 13 Jbeta primers were used in PCR. Some clones are missing from TCRdb's copy, which holds only in-frame ones; the method was immunoSEQ multiplex PCR. The sample lists under 250,000 clones, roughly 79% seen once, with less than 2% in the top ten. Sequenced input: PBMCs. The receptor set was obtained from a male donor in good health and CMV-seronegative.

This sequence joins TRBV18 and TRBJ2-7, with TRBD1 matching 9 bases. V dropped 6 bases and J dropped 3; count of bases not matched to a gene: 9. Germline lookup yields CDR1 KGHSH and CDR2 LQKENI. This CDR3 spans 15 amino acids. The CDR3 loop reads CASSSGGTGFYEQYF. As DNA, the CDR3 is TGTGCCAGCTCCTCTGGGGGGACAGGGTTCTACGAGCAGTACTTC.

V usage is TRBV7-8 and J usage is TRBJ2-5, with D possibly being TRBD2 (6 bases). This CDR3 is 15 amino acids long. The germline V and J ends were trimmed by 2 bases and 5 bases, with 15 bases remaining between them. CDR1 is SGHVS and CDR2 is FQNEAQ in the germline V gene. The CDR3 spells CASSLSEGRSETQYF. Here the CDR3 DNA reads TGTGCCAGCAGCTTATCCGAGGGGAGGTCGGAGACCCAGTACTTC. The full variable domain, rest sourced from reference TRBV7-8 and TRBJ2-5, is GAGVSQSPRYKVAKRGQDVALRCDPISGHVSLFWYQQALGQGPEFLTYFQNEAQLDKSGLPSDRFFAERPEGSVSTLKIQRTQQEDSAVYLCASSLSEGRSETQYFGPGTRLLVL.

Comment on this clone: The germline gene is not matched at one end of the junction; a read error may be the cause. Other DNA variants within this sample encode the same CDR3. CDR3 in amino acids: CASSLPRGGEKLFF. CDR3 in DNA: TGTGCCAGCAGTCTCCCTCGTGGAGGAGAAAAGCTGTTTTTT. The gene calls are TRBV6-1 and TRBJ1-4; no definite D call. Germline CDR1 MNHNS, CDR2 SASEGT. The CDR3 sequence is 14 residues long.

Worth noting for this clone: Other nucleotide sequences from this sample produce the same CDR3. V gene TRBV19 combines with J gene TRBJ1-5, with TRBD1 matching 7 bases. The CDR3 sequence is 14 residues long. The germline gives CDR1 LNHDA, CDR2 SQIVND (reference sequence). V lost 3 bases and J lost 4; bases outside the gene matches: 3. The CDR3 nucleotides are TGTGCCAGTAGTATTCGGGACAGTAATCAGCCCCAGCATTTT. It is translated as CASSIRDSNQPQHF.

This sequence joins TRBV19 and TRBJ2-3; the D gene is possibly TRBD2 (5 bases). The CDR3 consists of 16 residues. CDR1 is LNHDA and CDR2 is SQIVND in the germline V gene (reference sequence). The V gene lost 0 bases and the J gene lost 4 bases, with 14 bases spanning the gap. The CDR3 loop is CASSIESTGSPDTQYF. The CDR3 nucleotides are TGTGCCAGTAGTATAGAGTCGACGGGGAGCCCAGATACGCAGTATTTT.

The chain carries TRBV10-3 and TRBJ1-2, with D possibly matching TRBD1 (6 bases). Germline V gives CDR1 ENHRY, CDR2 SYGVKD. Deletions cut 3 bases from V and 4 bases from J, with 12 bases between. This CDR3 is built from 14 residues. The CDR3 protein is CAISEDQGGYGYTF. The CDR3 coding sequence is TGTGCCATCAGTGAAGATCAAGGGGGCTATGGCTACACCTTC.

The chain couples TRBV9 to TRBJ2-7; 9 bases fit TRBD1. Looked up from germline, CDR1 is SGDLS and CDR2 is YYNGEE. The CDR3 has 14 residues. V lost 5 bases and J lost 3; bases outside the gene matches: 6. DNA of the CDR3: TGTGCCAGCAGTGCCGGGACAGGGTTCTACGAGCAGTACTTC. Translating gives CASSAGTGFYEQYF.

The chain combines TRBV28 with TRBJ1-2, with D perhaps TRBD1 (6 bases). The germline V gene has CDR1 MDHEN and CDR2 SYDVKM. The CDR3 is 16 amino acids. V dropped 5 bases and J dropped 0 bases, with 16 bases sitting between them. CDR3 sequence reads: CASSPQAGQSNYGYTF. Here the CDR3 DNA reads TGTGCCAGCAGTCCCCAAGCTGGACAGTCTAACTATGGCTACACCTTC.

The rearrangement joins TRBV19 to TRBJ2-3; 11 nucleotides match TRBD2. Germline CDR1 LNHDA, CDR2 SQIVND (reference sequence). V lost 0 bases, J lost 1 base, and 6 bases stayed unmatched. This CDR3 is built from 18 residues. The CDR3 loop is CASSIDLAGGPRTDTQYF. In DNA, the CDR3 is TGTGCCAGTAGTATAGATCTAGCGGGAGGCCCCCGCACAGATACGCAGTATTTT.

The CDR3 loop is CSVRDRGQRNEQFF. CDR3 in DNA: TGCAGCGTGAGAGACAGGGGTCAACGGAATGAGCAGTTCTTC. The gene calls are TRBV29-1 and TRBJ2-1; 8 nucleotides agree with TRBD1. Per germline, CDR1 SQVTM and CDR2 ANQGSEA. The ends lost 6 bases at V and 7 bases at J; junction bases unmatched: 11. The CDR3 runs 14 residues.

The rearrangement uses TRBV29-1 and TRBJ1-1; D possibly corresponds to TRBD1 (5 bases). Germline-derived CDR1 and CDR2 are SQVTM and ANQGSEA. Trimming cost V 7 bases and J 2 bases, with 17 bases left between them. CDR3 length equals 14 residues. CDR3 DNA: TGCAGCGCGGGGCCTGGGGGACTAAACACTGAAGCTTTCTTT. Amino acids: CSAGPGGLNTEAFF.

This chain links TRBV15 with TRBJ2-5; 13 bases fit TRBD2. Germline loops: CDR1 LNHNV, CDR2 YYDKDF (reference sequence). V gave up 4 bases and J gave up 7 bases; unmatched junction bases: 6. This CDR3 is 15 amino acids long. This chain's CDR3 is CATSMTSGGPRTQYF. CDR3 DNA: TGTGCCACCAGCATGACTAGCGGGGGGCCGCGGACCCAGTACTTC.

For this clone: Mismatch with germline at one junction end may stem from a read error. The CDR3 DNA sequence: TGTGCCAGCAGTTTTATCGCCTCAGACTACAGTGAGCAGTTCTTC. It encodes CASSFIASDYSEQFF. The J gene is TRBJ2-1, the V gene TRBV27, with D perhaps TRBD2 (5 bases). CDR1 MNHEY and CDR2 SMNVEV come from the germline V gene (reference sequence). The CDR3 has 15 residues.

This chain uses TRBV10-3 with TRBJ2-1, with 13 positions matching TRBD2. CDR1 is ENHRY, CDR2 SYGVKD, per germline. The CDR3 is 18 residues long. The trim removed 5 bases at V and 0 bases at J, leaving 7 bases unmatched. The CDR3 reads CAISTLAGGSGSYNEQFF. The CDR3 nucleotides are TGTGCCATCAGTACACTAGCGGGAGGGTCGGGCTCCTACAATGAGCAGTTCTTC.

J is TRBJ1-1 and V is TRBV7-9; 7 nucleotides line up with TRBD1. The CDR3 is 14 residues long. Germline CDR1 SEHNR, CDR2 FQNEAQ (reference sequence). V gave up 5 bases and J gave up 1 base; unmatched junction bases: 4. The CDR3 nucleotides read TGTGCCAGCAGCAACCGGGACAGGAACACTGAAGCTTTCTTT. It is translated as CASSNRDRNTEAFF.

The chain couples TRBV9 to TRBJ2-5; TRBD2 might be the D (5 bases). CDR1 is SGDLS and CDR2 is YYNGEE in the germline V gene. This CDR3 comprises 13 residues. Trimming pared 7 bases from V and 5 bases from J, leaving 15 bases between. The CDR3: CASSAGSGETQYF. Written as DNA, the CDR3 is TGTGCCAGCTCCGCGGGTAGTGGGGAGACCCAGTACTTC. The full variable domain, with the rest looked up from reference TRBV9 and TRBJ2-5, is DSGVTQTPKHLITATGQRVTLRCSPRSGDLSVYWYQQSLDQGLQFLIQYYNGEERAKGNILERFSAQQFPDLHSELNLSSLELGDSALYFCASSAGSGETQYFGPGTRLLVL.

The rearrangement links TRBV14 to TRBJ1-5, with 7 bases fitting TRBD1. The V gene's germline CDR1 is SGHDN and CDR2 FVKESK. V was clipped by 2 bases and J by 0 bases; unmatched bases: 13. CDR3 length equals 19 residues. The CDR3 protein is CASSQNRTGTVYSNQPQHF. The DNA of the CDR3 is TGTGCCAGCAGCCAAAACCGTACTGGGACAGTATATAGCAATCAGCCCCAGCATTTT.

The V and J genes are TRBV13 and TRBJ2-1, with 13 bases fitting TRBD2. Unmatched junction bases numbered 11, after V lost 10 bases and J lost 2 bases. The length of the CDR3 is 17 residues. Germline CDR1 PRHDT, CDR2 FYEKMQ (reference sequence). CDR3 nucleotides: TGTGCCACCTACCGGGGGACTAGCGGGGTCACCTACAATGAGCAGTTCTTC. Encoded protein: CATYRGTSGVTYNEQFF.

V is TRBV9 and J is TRBJ2-1; TRBD2 agrees at 10 bases. CDR3 size: 15 residues. The J segment lost 6 bases and the V segment lost 0 bases, leaving 3 bases of the junction unmatched. Germline-derived CDR1 and CDR2 are SGDLS and YYNGEE. The DNA of the CDR3 is TGTGCCAGCAGCGTAGAGCTAGCGGGGGTCAATGAGCAGTTCTTC. Translated: CASSVELAGVNEQFF.

This clone was found a few times. The chain combines TRBV4-2 with TRBJ1-2; tentatively, D is TRBD1 (6 bases). This CDR3 has 15 amino acids. Trimming took off 0 bases at V and 4 bases at J, with 12 bases between the two ends. Germline V gene lookup returns CDR1 LGHNA and CDR2 YNFKEQ. The CDR3 coding sequence is TGTGCCAGCAGCCAAGATCCGCAGGGGCCCTATGGCTACACCTTC. Protein: CASSQDPQGPYGYTF.

A few counts support this clone. This chain connects TRBV25-1 to TRBJ2-2, with D perhaps matching TRBD1 (6 bases). CDR1 MGHDK and CDR2 SYGVNS come from the germline V gene. The CDR3 contains 13 residues. V was trimmed by 6 bases and J by 9 bases, leaving 14 bases between them. The CDR3 loop is CASRPPGARELFF. The CDR3, as DNA: TGTGCCAGCAGGCCGCCAGGGGCGAGGGAGCTGTTTTTT.

The chain combines TRBV10-3 with TRBJ2-5, with 8 nucleotides matching TRBD1. V lost 5 bases, J lost 5 bases, and 1 base stayed unmatched. The CDR3 length is 12 residues. Germline assignment: CDR1 ENHRY and CDR2 SYGVKD. DNA for the CDR3: TGTGCCATCAGTCAGGGGGCGGAGACCCAGTACTTC. Amino acid sequence: CAISQGAETQYF.

The chain combines TRBV18 with TRBJ2-7, with 10 bases aligning to TRBD1. The junction had 9 bases not matched to a gene; V was cut back by 6 bases and J by 1 base. The CDR3 runs 16 residues. Germline CDR1 is KGHSH and CDR2 is LQKENI. The DNA for the CDR3 is TGTGCCAGCTCCCCTCTCGGACAGGGGGGATCCTACGAGCAGTACTTC. Amino acid sequence: CASSPLGQGGSYEQYF. Looking up the rest from reference TRBV18 and TRBJ2-7 gives the full variable domain: NAGVMQNPRHLVRRRGQEARLRCSPMKGHSHVYWYRQLPEEGLKFMVYLQKENIIDESGMPKERFSAEFPKEGPSILRIQQVVRGDSAAYFCASSPLGQGGSYEQYFGPGTRLTVT.

This clone was counted a few times. The chain links TRBV5-6 to TRBJ2-7, with a tentative D call TRBD1 (6 bases). Germline-derived CDR1 and CDR2 are SGHDT and YYEEEE. The V end lost 5 bases, the J end lost 3 bases, and 18 bases lay between the germline ends. The CDR3 consists of 15 residues. CDR3 bases: TGTGCCAGCAGGTCTTGGGGGACATCTCTCTACGAGCAGTACTTC. This gives the protein CASRSWGTSLYEQYF.

This chain links TRBV28 with TRBJ1-2; 9 bases fit TRBD1. Trimming took 6 bases from V and 4 from J; bases not matched to a gene: 6. The germline CDR1 and CDR2 sequences are MDHEN and SYDVKM. The CDR3 spans 14 residues. CDR3 protein: CASRVQGAAYGYTF. In DNA, the CDR3 is TGTGCCAGCAGAGTACAGGGGGCAGCCTATGGCTACACCTTC.

As DNA, the CDR3 is TGTGCCAGCAGCGACGGGTACGGCTATGGCTACACCTTC. Its translation is CASSDGYGYGYTF. The chain carries TRBV7-3 and TRBJ1-2, with D hard to call. CDR1 is SGHTA, CDR2 FQGTGA, per germline. This CDR3 is 13 amino acids long. Trimming took off 5 bases at V and 4 bases at J, with 11 bases between the two ends. The whole variable domain, filled in from reference TRBV7-3 and TRBJ1-2, reads GAGVSQTPSNKVTEKGKYVELRCDPISGHTALYWYRQSLGQGPEFLIYFQGTGAADDSGLPNDRFFAVRPEGSVSTLKIQRTERGDSAVYLCASSDGYGYGYTFGSGTRLTVV.

This clone has just a few counts. The chain has TRBV14 and TRBJ2-2, with TRBD1 identical over 9 bases. The CDR3 totals 17 residues. The ends lost 3 bases at V and 3 bases at J; junction bases unmatched: 8. In germline, CDR1 is SGHDN, CDR2 FVKESK. In DNA, the CDR3 is TGTGCCAGCAGCCAGGACCCGGGACAGGGTGACACCGGGGAGCTGTTTTTT. It translates to CASSQDPGQGDTGELFF.

This sequence joins TRBV5-5 and TRBJ2-7, with TRBD1 as a possible D gene (5 bases). The CDR3 has 17 residues. Deletions cut 0 bases from V and 2 bases from J, with 18 bases between. Germline V lookup: CDR1 SGHKS, CDR2 YYEKEE (reference sequence). CDR3 sequence (DNA): TGTGCCAGCAGCTTGGCGCGGTTAGGGGCGCAGACCTACGAGCAGTACTTC. It is translated as CASSLARLGAQTYEQYF.

DNA of the CDR3: TGTGCCAGCAGCTCCCCGGAGATACCTATCTACGAGCAGTACTTC. This encodes CASSSPEIPIYEQYF. V gene TRBV7-2 combines with J gene TRBJ2-7; no clear D. The CDR3 is made up of 15 amino acids. Trimming stripped 4 bases from V and 3 bases from J, with 16 bases between. Per germline, CDR1 SGHTA and CDR2 FQGNSA. The full variable domain, in which reference TRBV7-2 and TRBJ2-7 provide the parts outside the CDR3, is GAGVSQSPSNKVTEKGKDVELRCDPISGHTALYWYRQSLGQGLEFLIYFQGNSAPDKSGLPSDRFSAERTGGSVSTLTIQRTQQEDSAVYLCASSSPEIPIYEQYFGPGTRLTVT.